The T cell receptor beta chain described here comes from a study of cytomegalovirus exposure and HLA in healthy donors. Per the germline V gene, CDR1 is MNHEY and CDR2 is SMNVEV (reference sequence). The CDR3 loop spans 15 amino acids. V lost 5 bases, J lost 4 bases, and 17 bases lay in between. Only in-frame clones appear in the TCRdb table, and some are missing; sequencing was by immunoSEQ multiplex PCR. Here the sample spans fewer than 200,000 clones, about 86% being singletons. Source material: PBMCs. This receptor was identified in a woman aged 18 to 35 in good health and CMV-seropositive. This chain links TRBV27 with TRBJ1-2; tentative D call: TRBD1 (6 bases). The CDR3 spells CASSTKGGLGYGYTF. The DNA of the CDR3 is TGTGCCAGCAGTACCAAAGGGGGATTGGGCTATGGCTACACCTTC.